Below are 7 T cell receptor beta chains sequenced from a single sample in a study of blood T cell repertoires in COVID-19. The repertoire was sequenced with immunoSEQ multiplex PCR; TCRdb's copy has only in-frame clones and lacks some. The data hold 140,000 to 150,000 clones, with just under 80% observed a single time. Sample: peripheral blood. Receptors originate from a woman aged 55 to 70 with acute or convalescent COVID-19.

The chain combines TRBV2 with TRBJ1-2; 7 bases align to TRBD1. The germline V gene has CDR1 SNHLY and CDR2 FYNNEI. The CDR3 has 13 residues. Trimming cost V 6 bases and J 3 bases; bases outside gene matches: 4. CDR3 amino acids: CASRGDSYYGYTF. CDR3 nucleotide sequence: TGTGCCAGCAGAGGGGACAGCTACTATGGCTACACCTTC.

The gene calls are TRBV6-5 and TRBJ2-2; tentatively, D is TRBD2 (5 bases). With 0 bases removed from V and 6 bases from J, the gap between germline ends came to 11 bases. Per the germline V gene, CDR1 is MNHEY and CDR2 is SVGAGI. The CDR3 runs to 15 residues. The CDR3 loop reads CASSYSHGVAGELFF. The CDR3 nucleotides read TGTGCCAGCAGTTACTCGCACGGGGTGGCCGGGGAGCTGTTTTTT.

This chain uses TRBV19 with TRBJ2-7, with 9 bases aligning to TRBD2. The CDR3 sequence is 15 residues long. In germline, CDR1 is LNHDA, CDR2 SQIVND (reference sequence). Trimming at V came to 4 bases and at J to 0 bases, leaving 4 bases not matched to a gene. For the CDR3, the DNA is TGTGCCAGTAGTACGGCGGGAGGGAGCTCCTACGAGCAGTACTTC. As protein: CASSTAGGSSYEQYF.

The rearrangement uses TRBV14 and TRBJ2-7, with 9 positions matching TRBD2. Germline assignment: CDR1 SGHDN and CDR2 FVKESK. The trim removed 4 bases at V and 6 bases at J, leaving 10 bases unmatched. The CDR3 is 15 amino acids. The CDR3 sequence is CASSPLGLAYSEQYF. The CDR3 bases are TGTGCCAGCAGCCCCTTAGGACTAGCGTATAGCGAGCAGTACTTC.

The J gene is TRBJ2-1, the V gene TRBV12-5; 9 bases line up with TRBD2. The CDR3 consists of 15 residues. The J segment lost 6 bases and the V segment lost 7 bases, leaving 10 bases of the junction unmatched. The V gene's germline CDR1 is LGHNT and CDR2 FRNRAP. The CDR3: CASASRRAGGNEQFF. The CDR3 nucleotides read TGTGCTAGTGCCTCCAGGCGAGCGGGAGGCAATGAGCAGTTCTTC.

This chain links TRBV29-1 with TRBJ2-2; 7 bases line up with TRBD1. Losses at the gene ends were 7 bases for V and 0 bases for J; bases not matched to a gene: 2. This CDR3 spans 13 amino acids. Germline assignment: CDR1 SQVTM and CDR2 ANQGSEA. The CDR3 protein is CSAGTANTGELFF. CDR3 nucleotide sequence: TGCAGCGCCGGGACAGCGAACACCGGGGAGCTGTTTTTT.

The rearrangement joins TRBV19 to TRBJ1-1; TRBD1 aligns across 8 bases. CDR1 and CDR2 from the germline V gene are LNHDA and SQIVND (reference sequence). J gave up 7 bases and V 7 bases, and 11 bases lay outside the gene matches. This CDR3 spans 14 amino acids. CDR3: CASKGTGQVGEAFF. The CDR3 coding sequence is TGTGCCAGTAAGGGGACGGGACAGGTAGGTGAAGCTTTCTTT.